The 7 T cell receptor beta chains listed next were all sequenced from one sample in a study of blood T cell repertoires in COVID-19 (dated by TCRdb to the early 2020s). The library was produced with the immunoSEQ multiplex PCR assay. This immuneACCESS table, as held by TCRdb, lists in-frame sequences with V and J called but not all clones. Of the missing ones, under half trace to an unresolved V gene in checked studies; the others have no known cause. Recorded for this sample are over 200,000 clones; approximately 88% of them occurred a single time. Of the sample, roughly 2.3% is held by the ten largest clones. Material for sequencing was PBMCs or T cells enriched from blood (not recorded which). The receptors shown here come from a woman aged 40 to 50 with acute COVID-19.

V and J are TRBV19 and TRBJ2-5, with a weak D call TRBD2 (6 bases). There are 15 residues in the CDR3. Germline loops: CDR1 LNHDA, CDR2 SQIVND (reference sequence). Trimming left V 4 bases short and J 2 bases short, with 14 bases between. The CDR3 sequence: CASSTAGTGQETQYF. The CDR3 DNA reads TGTGCCAGTAGTACCGCGGGGACCGGACAAGAGACCCAGTACTTC.

A single count supports this clone. The CDR3 DNA follows: TGTGCCTGGAGTGCGACAGGGATGGGCGACACCATATATTTT. Protein sequence: CAWSATGMGDTIYF. V is TRBV30 and J is TRBJ1-3, with TRBD1 matching over 7 bases. The trim removed 1 base at V and 8 bases at J, leaving 8 bases unmatched. Germline loops: CDR1 GTSNPN, CDR2 SVGIG (reference sequence). This CDR3 is built from 14 residues.

The J gene is TRBJ2-3, the V gene TRBV12-3 or TRBV12-4; 7 bases agree with TRBD2. Trimming cost V 6 bases and J 3 bases; bases outside gene matches: 3. The CDR3 spans 13 residues. The CDR3 sequence: CASRLSGTDTQYF. As DNA, the CDR3 is TGTGCCAGCAGACTTAGCGGGACAGATACGCAGTATTTT.

The rearrangement uses TRBV6-5 and TRBJ1-2; D is unclear. V dropped 8 bases and J dropped 0 bases, with 13 bases sitting between them. The length of the CDR3 is 14 residues. CDR1 MNHEY and CDR2 SVGAGI come from the germline V gene. The CDR3 protein is CASGPTGTNYGYTF. CDR3 DNA sequence: TGTGCCAGCGGGCCAACCGGTACTAACTATGGCTACACCTTC.

This clone appeared a single time. V and J are TRBV12-3 or TRBV12-4 and TRBJ1-1; no reliable D call. V was pared by 3 bases and J by 0 bases, with 5 bases between. The CDR3 consists of 13 residues. The CDR3 sequence: CASSFQMNTEAFF. DNA of the CDR3: TGTGCCAGCAGTTTCCAAATGAACACTGAAGCTTTCTTT.

V usage is TRBV19 and J usage is TRBJ1-2, with D possibly TRBD1 on 5 matching bases. V lost 1 base to trimming and J lost 8 bases, with 14 bases between them. Germline V gene data show CDR1 as LNHDA and CDR2 as SQIVND (reference sequence). The CDR3 covers 14 residues. CDR3 loop: CASSIGVGGLGYTF. The CDR3 nucleotides read TGTGCCAGTAGTATAGGGGTGGGGGGATTGGGCTACACCTTC.

This sequence joins TRBV4-2 and TRBJ1-2; 10 bases agree with TRBD1. The CDR3 runs to 15 residues. The V gene's germline CDR1 is LGHNA and CDR2 YNFKEQ. Trimming took 1 base from V and 2 from J; bases not matched to a gene: 1. The CDR3 DNA is TGTGCCAGCAGCCAAGGGACAGGGGGGAACTATGGCTACACCTTC. It encodes CASSQGTGGNYGYTF.